This T cell receptor (beta chain) was found in a study of T cell responses to AZD1222 COVID-19 vaccine. Regarding the study as a whole: Spike-wide coverage was observed for vaccine-associated CD4 TCRs, with dominant responses at 160-218 and 743-854. Clonal diversity was possibly underestimated, and the donors were mostly white British, with more females.

Concerning this clone itself: Its target is not known.

Germline trimming cut 6 bases from V and 6 bases from J; bases unmatched to any gene: 8. Germline CDR1 reads MDHEN; CDR2 reads SYDVKM. The CDR3 length is 15 residues. Data came from immunoSEQ multiplex PCR; TCRdb stores just in-frame clones and leaves some out. The table lists 78,000 or so clones, around 89% of them singletons. V usage is TRBV28 and J usage is TRBJ2-2, with TRBD2 matching over 9 bases. Sequenced here: peripheral blood, sampled on day 0 of AZD1222 vaccination. This sequence was found in an adult in good health. The CDR3: CASSRVAGAPGELFF. The CDR3 nucleotides read TGTGCCAGCAGCCGCGTAGCGGGGGCTCCCGGGGAGCTGTTTTTT. Supplemented by reference TRBV28 and TRBJ2-2, the full variable domain reads DVKVTQSSRYLVKRTGEKVFLECVQDMDHENMFWYRQDPGLGLRLIYFSYDVKMKEKGDIPEGYSVSREKKERFSLILESASTNQTSMYLCASSRVAGAPGELFFGEGSRLTVL.